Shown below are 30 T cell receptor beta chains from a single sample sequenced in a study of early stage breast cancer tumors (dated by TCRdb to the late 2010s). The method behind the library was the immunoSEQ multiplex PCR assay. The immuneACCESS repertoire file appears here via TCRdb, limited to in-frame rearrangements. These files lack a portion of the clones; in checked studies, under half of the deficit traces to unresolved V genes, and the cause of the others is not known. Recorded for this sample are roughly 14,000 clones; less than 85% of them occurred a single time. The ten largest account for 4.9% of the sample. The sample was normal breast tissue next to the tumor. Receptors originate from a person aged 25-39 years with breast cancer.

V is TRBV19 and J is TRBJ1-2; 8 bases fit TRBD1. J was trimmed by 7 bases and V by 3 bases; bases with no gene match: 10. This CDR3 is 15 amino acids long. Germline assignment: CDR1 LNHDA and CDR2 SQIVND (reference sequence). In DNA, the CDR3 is TGTGCCAGTAGTATTCCCGGACAGGGTTCTGCTGGCTACACCTTC. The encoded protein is CASSIPGQGSAGYTF.

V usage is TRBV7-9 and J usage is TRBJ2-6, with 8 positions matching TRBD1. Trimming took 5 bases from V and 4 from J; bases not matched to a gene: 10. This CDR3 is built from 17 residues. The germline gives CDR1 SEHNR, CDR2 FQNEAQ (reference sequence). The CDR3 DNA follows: TGTGCCAGCAGCCCGTGGACAGGGCCGACCGGGGCCAACGTCCTGACTTTC. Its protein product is CASSPWTGPTGANVLTF.

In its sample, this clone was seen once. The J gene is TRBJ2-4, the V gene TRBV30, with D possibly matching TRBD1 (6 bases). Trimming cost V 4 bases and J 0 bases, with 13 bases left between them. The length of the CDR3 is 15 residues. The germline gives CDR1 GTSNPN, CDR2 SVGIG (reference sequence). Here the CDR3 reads CAWTSQGLAKNIQYF. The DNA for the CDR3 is TGTGCCTGGACCTCTCAGGGGTTAGCCAAAAACATTCAGTACTTC. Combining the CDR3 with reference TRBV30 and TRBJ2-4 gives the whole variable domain SQTIHQWPATLVQPVGSPLSLECTVEGTSNPNLYWYRQAAGRGLQLLFYSVGIGQISSEVPQNLSASRPQDRQFILSSKKLLLSDSGFYLCAWTSQGLAKNIQYFGAGTRLSVL.

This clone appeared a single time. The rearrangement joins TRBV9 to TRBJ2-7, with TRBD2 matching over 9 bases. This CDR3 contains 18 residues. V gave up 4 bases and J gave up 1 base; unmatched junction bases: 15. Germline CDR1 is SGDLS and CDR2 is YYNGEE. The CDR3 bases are TGTGCCAGCAGCCCGAAAGGGATTAGCGGGAGCCAATCCTACGAGCAGTACTTC. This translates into CASSPKGISGSQSYEQYF.

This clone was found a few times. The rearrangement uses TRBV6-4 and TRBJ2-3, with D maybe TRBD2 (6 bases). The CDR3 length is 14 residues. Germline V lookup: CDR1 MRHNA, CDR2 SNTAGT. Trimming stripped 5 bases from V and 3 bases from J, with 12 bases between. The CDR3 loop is CASSKTGETDTQYF. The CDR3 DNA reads TGTGCCAGCAGTAAAACGGGAGAAACAGATACGCAGTATTTT.

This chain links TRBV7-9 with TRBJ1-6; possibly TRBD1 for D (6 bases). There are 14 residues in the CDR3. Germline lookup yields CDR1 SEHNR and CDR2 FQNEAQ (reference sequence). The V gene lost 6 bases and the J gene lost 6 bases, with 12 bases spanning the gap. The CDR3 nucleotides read TGTGCCAGCAGACCGGACAGTGGTAATTCACCCCTCCACTTT. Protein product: CASRPDSGNSPLHF. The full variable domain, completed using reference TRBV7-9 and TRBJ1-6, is DTGVSQNPRHKITKRGQNVTFRCDPISEHNRLYWYRQTLGQGPEFLTYFQNEAQLEKSRLLSDRFSAERPKGSFSTLEIQRTEQGDSAMYLCASRPDSGNSPLHFGNGTRLTVT.

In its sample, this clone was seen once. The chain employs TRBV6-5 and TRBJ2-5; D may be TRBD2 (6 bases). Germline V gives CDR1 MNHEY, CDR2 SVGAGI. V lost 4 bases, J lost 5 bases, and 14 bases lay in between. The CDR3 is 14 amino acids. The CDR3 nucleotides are TGTGCCAGCAGTTCTAGGGGCGCGGGGGAGACCCAGTACTTC. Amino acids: CASSSRGAGETQYF.

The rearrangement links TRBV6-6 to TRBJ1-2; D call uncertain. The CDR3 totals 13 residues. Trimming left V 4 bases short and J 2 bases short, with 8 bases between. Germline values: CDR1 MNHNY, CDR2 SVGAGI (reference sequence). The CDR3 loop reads CASSLILNYGYTF. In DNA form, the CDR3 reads TGTGCCAGCAGTTTAATATTGAACTATGGCTACACCTTC.

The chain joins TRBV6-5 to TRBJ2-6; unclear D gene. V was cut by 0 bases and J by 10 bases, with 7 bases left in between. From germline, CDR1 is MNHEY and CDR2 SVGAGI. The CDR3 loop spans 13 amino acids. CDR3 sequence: CASSYSLLNVLTF. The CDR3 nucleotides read TGTGCCAGCAGTTACTCCTTACTGAACGTCCTGACTTTC.

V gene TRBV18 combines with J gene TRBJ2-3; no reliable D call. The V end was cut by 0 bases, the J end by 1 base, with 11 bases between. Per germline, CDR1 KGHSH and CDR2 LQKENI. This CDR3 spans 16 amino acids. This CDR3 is CASSPPGFVGTDTQYF. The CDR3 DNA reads TGTGCCAGCTCACCACCCGGGTTCGTGGGCACAGATACGCAGTATTTT.

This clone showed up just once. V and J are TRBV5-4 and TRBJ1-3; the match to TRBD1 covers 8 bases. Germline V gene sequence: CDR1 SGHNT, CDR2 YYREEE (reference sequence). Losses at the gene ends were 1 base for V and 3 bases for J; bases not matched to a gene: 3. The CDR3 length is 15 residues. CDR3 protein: CASSLQDRDGNTIYF. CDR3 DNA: TGTGCCAGCAGCTTGCAGGACAGGGATGGAAACACCATATATTTT.

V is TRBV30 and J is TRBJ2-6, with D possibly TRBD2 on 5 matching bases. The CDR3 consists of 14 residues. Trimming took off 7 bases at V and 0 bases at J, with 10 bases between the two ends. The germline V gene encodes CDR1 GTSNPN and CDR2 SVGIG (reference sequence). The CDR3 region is CAFRGSSGANVLTF. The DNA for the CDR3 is TGTGCCTTCCGGGGTTCCTCTGGGGCCAACGTCCTGACTTTC.

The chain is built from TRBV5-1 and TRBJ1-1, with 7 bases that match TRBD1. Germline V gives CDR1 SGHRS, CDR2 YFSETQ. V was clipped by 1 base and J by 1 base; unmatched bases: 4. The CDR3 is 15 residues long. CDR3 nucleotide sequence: TGCGCCAGCAGCTTGACAGGGGTCGCGAACACTGAAGCTTTCTTT. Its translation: CASSLTGVANTEAFF.

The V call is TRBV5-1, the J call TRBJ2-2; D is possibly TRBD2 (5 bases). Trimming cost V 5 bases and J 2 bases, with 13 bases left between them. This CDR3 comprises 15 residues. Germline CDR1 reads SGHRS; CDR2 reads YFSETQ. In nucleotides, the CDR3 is TGCGCCAGCAGGGTCCTTCGGGGAAACACCGGGGAGCTGTTTTTT. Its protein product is CASRVLRGNTGELFF.

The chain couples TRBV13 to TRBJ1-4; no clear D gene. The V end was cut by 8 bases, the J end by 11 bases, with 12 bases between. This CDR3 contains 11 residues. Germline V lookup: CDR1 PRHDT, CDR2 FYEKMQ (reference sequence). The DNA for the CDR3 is TGTGCCAGCCCAGCGGGAGGGAAACTGTTTTTT. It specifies CASPAGGKLFF. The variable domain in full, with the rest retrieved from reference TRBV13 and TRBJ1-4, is AAGVIQSPRHLIKEKRETATLKCYPIPRHDTVYWYQQGPGQDPQFLISFYEKMQSDKGSIPDRFSAQQFSDYHSELNMSSLELGDSALYFCASPAGGKLFFGSGTQLSVL.

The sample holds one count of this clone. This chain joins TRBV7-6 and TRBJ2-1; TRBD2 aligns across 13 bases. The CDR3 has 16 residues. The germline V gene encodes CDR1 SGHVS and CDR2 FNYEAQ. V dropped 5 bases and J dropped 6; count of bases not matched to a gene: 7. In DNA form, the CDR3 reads TGTGCCAGCAGCCTTCGGACTAGCGGGAGTGGCAATGAGCAGTTCTTC. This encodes CASSLRTSGSGNEQFF.

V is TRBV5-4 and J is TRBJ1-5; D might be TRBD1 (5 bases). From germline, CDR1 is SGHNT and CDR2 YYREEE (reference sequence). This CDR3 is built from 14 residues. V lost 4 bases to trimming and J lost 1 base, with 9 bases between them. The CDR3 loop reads CASSAGRSNQPQHF. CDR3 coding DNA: TGTGCCAGCAGCGCGGGACGAAGCAATCAGCCCCAGCATTTT. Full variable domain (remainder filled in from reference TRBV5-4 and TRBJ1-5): ETGVTQSPTHLIKTRGQQVTLRCSSQSGHNTVSWYQQALGQGPQFIFQYYREEENGRGNFPPRFSGLQFPNYSSELNVNALELDDSALYLCASSAGRSNQPQHFGDGTRLSIL.

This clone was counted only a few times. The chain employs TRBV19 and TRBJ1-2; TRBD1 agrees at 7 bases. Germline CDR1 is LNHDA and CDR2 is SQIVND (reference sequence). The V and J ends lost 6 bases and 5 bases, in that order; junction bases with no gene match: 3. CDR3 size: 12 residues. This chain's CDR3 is CASSQGDYGYTF. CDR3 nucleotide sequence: TGTGCCAGTAGCCAGGGGGATTATGGCTACACCTTC.

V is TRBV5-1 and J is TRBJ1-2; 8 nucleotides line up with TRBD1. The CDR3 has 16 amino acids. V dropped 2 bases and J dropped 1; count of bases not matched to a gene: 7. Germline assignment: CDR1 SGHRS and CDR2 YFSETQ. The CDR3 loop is CASSFGQGLYNYGYTF. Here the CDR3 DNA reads TGCGCCAGCAGCTTTGGACAGGGCCTTTATAACTATGGCTACACCTTC.

CDR3 nucleotides: TGTGCCAGCTCAAGGCTAGCGGGAGAGGGGGATACGCAGTATTTT. Translating gives CASSRLAGEGDTQYF. The J gene is TRBJ2-3, the V gene TRBV18; 10 bases map to TRBD2. The germline V gene encodes CDR1 KGHSH and CDR2 LQKENI. The CDR3 totals 15 residues. After removal of 5 bases from V and 6 bases from J, the junction contained 8 bases not matched to a gene.

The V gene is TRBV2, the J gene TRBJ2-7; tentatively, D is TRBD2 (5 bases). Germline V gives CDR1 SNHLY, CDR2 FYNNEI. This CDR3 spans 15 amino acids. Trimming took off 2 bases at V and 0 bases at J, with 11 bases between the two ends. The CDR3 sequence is CASSELASGSYEQYF. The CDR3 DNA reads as TGTGCCAGCAGTGAACTAGCATCTGGCTCCTACGAGCAGTACTTC.

CDR3 coding DNA: TGCGCCAGCAGCCAAGATTTAGGGAATGGATATGGCTACACCTTC. It codes for CASSQDLGNGYGYTF. The chain recombines TRBV4-3 with TRBJ1-2; D is undetermined. CDR3 size: 15 residues. The V gene lost 0 bases and the J gene lost 5 bases, with 13 bases spanning the gap. Germline V gene data show CDR1 as LGHNA and CDR2 as YSLEER.

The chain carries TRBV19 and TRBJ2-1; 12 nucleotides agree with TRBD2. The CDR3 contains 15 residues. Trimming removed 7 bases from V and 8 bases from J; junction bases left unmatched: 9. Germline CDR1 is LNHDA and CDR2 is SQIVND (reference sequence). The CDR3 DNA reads TGTGCCAGTACCAGGACTAGCGGGACCTATCATGAGCAGTTCTTC. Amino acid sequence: CASTRTSGTYHEQFF.

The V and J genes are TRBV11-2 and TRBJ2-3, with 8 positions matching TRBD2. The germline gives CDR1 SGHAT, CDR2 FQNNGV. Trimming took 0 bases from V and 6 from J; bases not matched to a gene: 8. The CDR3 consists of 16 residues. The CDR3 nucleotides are TGTGCCAGCAGCTTAGATGGTAGCGGGGTCCCGGATACGCAGTATTTT. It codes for CASSLDGSGVPDTQYF.

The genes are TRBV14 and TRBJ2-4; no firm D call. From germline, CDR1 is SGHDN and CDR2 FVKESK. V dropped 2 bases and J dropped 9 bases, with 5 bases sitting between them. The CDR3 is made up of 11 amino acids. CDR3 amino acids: CASSQSSIQYF. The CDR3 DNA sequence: TGTGCCAGCAGCCAATCTTCCATTCAGTACTTC.

CDR3 nucleotides: TGTGCCTGGAGGCGACCATACAGCCTCACTAACTATGGCTACACCTTC. Its protein product is CAWRRPYSLTNYGYTF. The gene calls are TRBV30 and TRBJ1-2; no clear D. V was shortened by 3 bases and J by 0 bases, with 17 bases between the two germline ends. This CDR3 has 16 residues. Per the germline V gene, CDR1 is GTSNPN and CDR2 is SVGIG (reference sequence).

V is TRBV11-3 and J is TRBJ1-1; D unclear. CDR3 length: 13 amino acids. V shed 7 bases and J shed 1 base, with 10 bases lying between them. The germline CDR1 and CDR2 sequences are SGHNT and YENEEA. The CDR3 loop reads CASTVGENTEAFF. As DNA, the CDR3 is TGTGCCAGCACGGTTGGGGAGAACACTGAAGCTTTCTTT.

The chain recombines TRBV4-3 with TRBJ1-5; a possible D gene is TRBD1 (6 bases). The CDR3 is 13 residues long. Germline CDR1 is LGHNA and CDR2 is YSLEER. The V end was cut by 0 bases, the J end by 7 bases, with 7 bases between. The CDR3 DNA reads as TGCGCCAGCAGCCAAGATAGGGGGCAGCCCCAGCATTTT. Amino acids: CASSQDRGQPQHF.

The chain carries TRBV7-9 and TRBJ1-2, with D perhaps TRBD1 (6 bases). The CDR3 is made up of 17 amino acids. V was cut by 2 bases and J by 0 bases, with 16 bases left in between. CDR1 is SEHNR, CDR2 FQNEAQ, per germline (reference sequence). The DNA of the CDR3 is TGTGCCAGCAGCTTACAGTGGGGGCGCGTTACTAACTATGGCTACACCTTC. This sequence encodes CASSLQWGRVTNYGYTF. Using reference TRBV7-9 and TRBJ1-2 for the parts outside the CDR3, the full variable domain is DTGVSQNPRHKITKRGQNVTFRCDPISEHNRLYWYRQTLGQGPEFLTYFQNEAQLEKSRLLSDRFSAERPKGSFSTLEIQRTEQGDSAMYLCASSLQWGRVTNYGYTFGSGTRLTVV.

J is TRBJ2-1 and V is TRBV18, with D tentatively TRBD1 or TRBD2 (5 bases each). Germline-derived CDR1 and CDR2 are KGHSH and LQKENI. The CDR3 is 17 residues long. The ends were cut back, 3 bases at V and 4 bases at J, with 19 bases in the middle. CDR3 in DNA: TGTGCCAGCTCACCGCGGACCCCGACCGGGGCTTACAATGAGCAGTTCTTC. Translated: CASSPRTPTGAYNEQFF. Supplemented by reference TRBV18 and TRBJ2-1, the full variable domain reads NAGVMQNPRHLVRRRGQEARLRCSPMKGHSHVYWYRQLPEEGLKFMVYLQKENIIDESGMPKERFSAEFPKEGPSILRIQQVVRGDSAAYFCASSPRTPTGAYNEQFFGPGTRLTVL.